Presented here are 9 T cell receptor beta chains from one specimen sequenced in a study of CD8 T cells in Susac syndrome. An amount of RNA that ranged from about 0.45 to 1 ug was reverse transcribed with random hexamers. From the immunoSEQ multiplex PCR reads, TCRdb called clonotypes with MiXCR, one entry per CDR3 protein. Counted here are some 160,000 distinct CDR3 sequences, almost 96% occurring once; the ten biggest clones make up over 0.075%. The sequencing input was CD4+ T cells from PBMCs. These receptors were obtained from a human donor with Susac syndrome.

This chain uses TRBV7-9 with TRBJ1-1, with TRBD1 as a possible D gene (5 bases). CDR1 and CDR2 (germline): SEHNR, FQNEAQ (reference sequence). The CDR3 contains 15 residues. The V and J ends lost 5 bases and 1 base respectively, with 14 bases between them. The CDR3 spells CASSRHGQANTEAFF. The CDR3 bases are TGTGCCAGCAGCCGGCACGGACAAGCGAACACTGAAGCTTTCTTT.

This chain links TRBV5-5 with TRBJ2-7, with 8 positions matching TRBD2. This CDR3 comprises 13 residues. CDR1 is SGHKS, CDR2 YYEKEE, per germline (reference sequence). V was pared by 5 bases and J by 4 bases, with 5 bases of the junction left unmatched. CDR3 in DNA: TGTGCCAGCAGTGGAGCGGGAGCTTACGAGCAGTACTTC. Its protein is CASSGAGAYEQYF. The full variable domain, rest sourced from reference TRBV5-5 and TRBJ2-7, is DAGVTQSPTHLIKTRGQQVTLRCSPISGHKSVSWYQQVLGQGPQFIFQYYEKEERGRGNFPDRFSARQFPNYSSELNVNALLLGDSALYLCASSGAGAYEQYFGPGTRLTVT.

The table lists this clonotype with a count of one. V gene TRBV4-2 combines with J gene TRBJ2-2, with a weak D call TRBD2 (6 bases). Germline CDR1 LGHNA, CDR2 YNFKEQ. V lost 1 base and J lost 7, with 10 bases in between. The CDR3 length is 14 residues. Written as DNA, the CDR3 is TGTGCCAGCAGCCAAGTAATGCGGGGCGGGGAGCTGTTTTTT. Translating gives CASSQVMRGGELFF.

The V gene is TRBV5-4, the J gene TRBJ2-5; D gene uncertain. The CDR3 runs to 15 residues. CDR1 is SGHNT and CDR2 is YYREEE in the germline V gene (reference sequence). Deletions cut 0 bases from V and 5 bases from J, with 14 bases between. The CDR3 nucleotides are TGTGCCAGCAGCTTGGTTCCCGGGTCTGGGGAGACCCAGTACTTC. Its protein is CASSLVPGSGETQYF.

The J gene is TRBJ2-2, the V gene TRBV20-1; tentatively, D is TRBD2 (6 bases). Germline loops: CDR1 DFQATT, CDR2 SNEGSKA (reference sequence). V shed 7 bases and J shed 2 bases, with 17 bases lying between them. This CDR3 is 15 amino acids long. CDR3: CSGRDSRKNTGELFF. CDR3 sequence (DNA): TGCAGTGGAAGGGACTCCCGCAAAAACACCGGGGAGCTGTTTTTT.

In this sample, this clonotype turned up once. The CDR3 protein is CASRYADEAFF. CDR3 nucleotides: TGTGCCAGCAGATACGCAGATGAAGCTTTCTTT. The chain couples TRBV5-4 to TRBJ1-1; the D is unclear. The CDR3 extends over 11 amino acids. V lost 5 bases, J lost 7 bases, and 9 bases lay in between. Per the germline V gene, CDR1 is SGHNT and CDR2 is YYREEE (reference sequence).

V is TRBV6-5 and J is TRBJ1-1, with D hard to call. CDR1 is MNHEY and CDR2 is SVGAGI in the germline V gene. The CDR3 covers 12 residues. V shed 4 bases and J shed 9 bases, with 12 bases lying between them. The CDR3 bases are TGTGCCAGCAGTTCAGATACTCAGCAAGCTTTCTTT. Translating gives CASSSDTQQAFF.

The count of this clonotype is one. The CDR3 coding sequence is TGTGCCAGCACTCCGGGGGTAAGAAGCACTGAAGCTTTCTTT. Translated: CASTPGVRSTEAFF. The genes are TRBV6-1 and TRBJ1-1; D may be TRBD1 (5 bases). The CDR3 runs to 14 residues. V lost 7 bases, J lost 4 bases, and 16 bases lay in between. Germline CDR1 is MNHNS and CDR2 is SASEGT.

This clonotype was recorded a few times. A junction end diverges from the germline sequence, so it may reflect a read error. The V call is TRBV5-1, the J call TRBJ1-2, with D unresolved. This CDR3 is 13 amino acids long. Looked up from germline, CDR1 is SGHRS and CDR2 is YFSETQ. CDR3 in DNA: TGTGCCAGCAGCTTAGAGGGAAACTATGGCTACACCTTC. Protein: CASSLEGNYGYTF.